This T cell receptor beta chain was found in a study of molecular identifiers for immune sequencing clone quantification. Study background: RNA from approximately 20,000 or 98,000 naive CD8 cells was split five ways in replicates, with four sequenced.

Study findings and constraints: Shared barcodes on identical TCR molecules could underestimate the sizes of highly expanded clones.

Trimming pared 4 bases from V and 5 bases from J, leaving 20 bases between. Germline V CDR1 and CDR2: SNHLY, FYNNEI. The CDR3 is 17 amino acids. In preparing bulk TCR libraries, previously described methods and listed TCR primers were used. TCRdb recomputed calls from the PCR reads with MiXCR, one row per CDR3 protein. The sample holds about 320,000 distinct CDR3 sequences, 20% to 25% seen once. Libraries from naive CD8 cells were generated from approximately 22,000 to 940,000 sorted cells (with 10%, 30% or 50% RNA). Concerning this clonotype itself: What it binds is not known.

V gene TRBV2 combines with J gene TRBJ2-2, with D perhaps matching TRBD2 (6 bases). The sequencing sample was made of naive CD8+ T cells from blood, with Jurkat cell RNA spiked in. Subset here: FACS-sorted CD8+CD4-CCR7+CD45RA+ naive T cells. The sequence was collected from a human donor in good health. Some libraries in this study had Jurkat cell RNA spiked in. The CDR3 here is CASSAELGVRGTGELFF. The DNA of the CDR3 is TGTGCCAGCAGTGCCGAGCTGGGGGTCCGGGGGACCGGGGAGCTGTTTTTT.